This record concerns one T cell receptor beta chain sequence. The data originate from a study of blood T cell repertoires in COVID-19. Study-wide background: From T cells, B-cell-depleted T cells, or PBMCs came the material, which was cDNA or gDNA.

Germline CDR1 LGHNA, CDR2 YSLEER. Trimming removed 1 base from V and 5 bases from J; junction bases left unmatched: 9. This CDR3 has 17 residues. Per the study methods: Reference gene primer amplification gave estimated nucleated cell counts. The table came from immunoSEQ multiplex PCR; TCRdb's copy has only in-frame clones and leaves some out. The V and J calls and clone size are taken from that table; D and trimming were inferred from the DNA. The table has fewer than 250,000 clones, roughly 80% seen once. The sequence came from a young man with active or convalescent COVID-19. Sequencing used peripheral blood. The J gene is TRBJ2-3, the V gene TRBV4-3, with 10 bases fitting TRBD1. The CDR3 is CASSQGAGQGIQDTQYF. In DNA, the CDR3 is TGCGCCAGCAGCCAAGGGGCGGGACAGGGGATTCAAGATACGCAGTATTTT.